This T cell receptor (beta chain) was recovered during a study of cytomegalovirus exposure and HLA in healthy donors. On the study more broadly: Previous work identified 120 million or so unique TCR beta sequences from 200 million or so T cells.

A multiplex PCR was run with 60 Vbeta primers and 13 Jbeta primers. This table comes from immunoSEQ multiplex PCR, and its TCRdb copy is limited to in-frame clones, with some not included. The sample yields roughly 100,000 clones, about an eighth seen once. Germline V CDR1 and CDR2: LGHNT, FRNRAP. V shed 0 bases, J shed 6 bases, and the junction held 6 bases outside the gene matches. This CDR3 has 16 amino acids. Sequencing used PBMCs. The V and J genes are TRBV12-5 and TRBJ2-1; 9 nucleotides match TRBD2. The TCR comes from a man aged 40-55 years in good health and CMV-seropositive. The CDR3 coding sequence is TGTGCTAGTGGTTTGGTCGTAGCGGGAGCCCCCAATGAGCAGTTCTTC. This sequence encodes CASGLVVAGAPNEQFF.